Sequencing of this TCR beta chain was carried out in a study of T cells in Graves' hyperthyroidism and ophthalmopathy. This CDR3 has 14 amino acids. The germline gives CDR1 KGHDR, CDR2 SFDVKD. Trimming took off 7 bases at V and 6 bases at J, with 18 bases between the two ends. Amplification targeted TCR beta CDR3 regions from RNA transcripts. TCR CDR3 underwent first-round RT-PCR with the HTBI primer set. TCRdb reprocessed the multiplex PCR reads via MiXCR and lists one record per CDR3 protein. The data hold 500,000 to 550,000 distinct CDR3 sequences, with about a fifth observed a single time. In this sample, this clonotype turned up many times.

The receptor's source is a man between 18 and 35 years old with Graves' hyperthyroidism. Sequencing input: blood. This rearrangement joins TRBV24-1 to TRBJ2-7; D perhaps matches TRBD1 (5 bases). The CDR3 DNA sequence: TGTGCCACCAGCTCATCCCAGGGATTCGGCGAGCAGTACTTC. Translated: CATSSSQGFGEQYF.